This TCR beta chain is from a study of blood T cell repertoires in COVID-19. Study overall: Samples came from the United States, Italy and Spain, spanning acute and convalescent COVID-19. Sample material is recorded as cDNA or gDNA derived from T cells, B-cell-depleted T cells, or PBMCs.

In the authors' workflow: Amplification of reference gene primers provided the estimated nucleated cell counts. Clones were sequenced by immunoSEQ multiplex PCR, and TCRdb holds only the in-frame ones, with some missing. The V and J calls and the clone size are those of that table, but D and trimming were determined from the DNA. The sample holds 25,000 to 35,000 clones, over 75% seen once. Seattle participants joined during active infection and were tracked over time. Trimming shortened V by 5 bases and J by 4 bases, and 7 bases separated the two germline ends. The CDR3 consists of 12 residues. From germline, CDR1 is SGHAT and CDR2 FQDESV (reference sequence).

V is TRBV11-1 and J is TRBJ2-3; D is unresolved. Sample: peripheral blood. This receptor was identified in a man in his fifties or sixties with COVID-19, enrolled during active disease. The CDR3: CASSPVADTQYF. The DNA of the CDR3 is TGTGCCAGCAGCCCGGTAGCAGATACGCAGTATTTT.